Each of the 8 T cell receptor beta chains below was sequenced from the same sample in a study of T cell repertoires in cytomegalovirus infection. Each CDR3 protein gets one entry after TCRdb re-called the reads with MiXCR. The table lists approximately 750,000 distinct CDR3 sequences, 35% to 40% of them singletons, with 2.5% to 3.5% in the top ten. The sequenced sample was PBMCs. The receptors stem from a human donor in good health (CMV status not recorded). Some clones in this sample may be carry-over from other donors' samples.

This clonotype appeared many times. The chain recombines TRBV14 with TRBJ1-1; D might be TRBD1 (5 bases). Looked up from germline, CDR1 is SGHDN and CDR2 is FVKESK. CDR3 size: 13 residues. V was cut by 2 bases and J by 10 bases, with 14 bases left in between. The CDR3, as DNA: TGTGCCAGCAGCCAAACAAGGGGCTCAGGAGCTTTCTTT. Protein product: CASSQTRGSGAFF.

This clonotype was counted a few times. V and J are TRBV6-5 and TRBJ1-4; TRBD1 aligns across 7 bases. The CDR3 contains 13 residues. Germline V CDR1 and CDR2: MNHEY, SVGAGI. Trimming cost V 6 bases and J 6 bases; bases outside gene matches: 4. The CDR3 coding sequence is TGTGCCAGCAGCAGTGACAGGGATGAAAAACTGTTTTTT. Translated: CASSSDRDEKLFF.

This clonotype was observed a few times. The gene calls are TRBV6-6 and TRBJ1-4; D unresolved. Germline assignment: CDR1 MNHNY and CDR2 SVGAGI (reference sequence). V gave up 6 bases and J gave up 8 bases, with 7 bases separating them. This CDR3 is built from 11 residues. CDR3 sequence (DNA): TGTGCCAGCAGGAACGGGGAAAAACTGTTTTTT. Its protein is CASRNGEKLFF.

This chain links TRBV15 with TRBJ1-5; D call uncertain. The ends were cut back, 0 bases at V and 2 bases at J, with 8 bases in the middle. The CDR3 loop spans 15 amino acids. Germline lookup yields CDR1 LNHNV and CDR2 YYDKDF (reference sequence). The CDR3 region has the DNA TGTGCCACCAGCAGAGATCTGGCGGGCAATCAGCCCCAGCATTTT. Translating it yields CATSRDLAGNQPQHF.

This clonotype turned up a few times. The chain carries TRBV7-9 and TRBJ2-1; tentative D call: TRBD2 (6 bases). Germline-derived CDR1 and CDR2 are SEHNR and FQNEAQ (reference sequence). This CDR3 is built from 16 residues. Trimming shortened V by 4 bases and J by 0 bases, and 13 bases separated the two germline ends. CDR3 coding DNA: TGTGCCAGCAGCTGGGGGACTTCGAGCTCCTACAATGAGCAGTTCTTC. Encoded protein: CASSWGTSSSYNEQFF.

This clonotype was counted between two and nine times. V gene TRBV6-1 combines with J gene TRBJ2-2; tentative D call: TRBD2 (5 bases). CDR3 size: 12 residues. Trimming shortened V by 7 bases and J by 9 bases, and 12 bases separated the two germline ends. Germline V gene lookup returns CDR1 MNHNS and CDR2 SASEGT. The CDR3 is CASTVVTRELFF. CDR3 coding DNA: TGTGCCAGCACCGTAGTGACTAGGGAGCTGTTTTTT.

The J gene is TRBJ2-5, the V gene TRBV7-8, with 8 nucleotides matching TRBD2. V lost 4 bases, J lost 2 bases, and 6 bases stayed unmatched. CDR1 is SGHVS and CDR2 is FQNEAQ in the germline V gene. The CDR3 has 15 amino acids. The CDR3 loop is CASSSGLEVQETQYF. DNA of the CDR3: TGTGCCAGCAGCTCGGGACTAGAGGTACAAGAGACCCAGTACTTC. Looking up the rest from reference TRBV7-8 and TRBJ2-5 gives the full variable domain: GAGVSQSPRYKVAKRGQDVALRCDPISGHVSLFWYQQALGQGPEFLTYFQNEAQLDKSGLPSDRFFAERPEGSVSTLKIQRTQQEDSAVYLCASSSGLEVQETQYFGPGTRLLVL.

Only a few counts were recorded for this clonotype. This chain uses TRBV6-4 with TRBJ2-7, with 9 bases that match TRBD2. With V trimmed by 3 bases and J by 7 bases, 10 bases remained unmatched. Germline V gene lookup returns CDR1 MRHNA and CDR2 SNTAGT. This CDR3 is built from 15 residues. CDR3 DNA: TGTGCCAGCAGTGAACTGGCTAGCGGGATAGGAGAGCAGTACTTC. Protein sequence: CASSELASGIGEQYF.